These T cell receptor beta chains were read from a single sample in a study of T-cell memory formation after mild COVID-19. TCRdb itself ran the 5' RACE reads through MiXCR, one entry per CDR3 protein. The data contain approximately 500,000 distinct CDR3 sequences, roughly 23% of them singletons. The sample taken for sequencing was PBMCs or a T cell subset sorted from them (not recorded which). Receptor source: an adult woman who had mild COVID-19 (a few samples of this study predate the infection). Cell type and time point are not known. The CDR3 runs from the conserved cysteine through the conserved F or W. D genes are given only for firm matches. A clone size is listed for some rows: how often the clone was seen (once, few, many), or a class if it is expanded.

TRBJ2-7 | TRBD2 | few | TRBV7-9 | CASSLGSGIDHEQYF | TGTGCCAGCAGCTTAGGTAGCGGGATAGATCACGAGCAGTACTTC
TRBJ2-3 | TRBD1 | . | TRBV6-2/TRBV6-3 | CASSTGPITDTQYF | TGTGCCAGCTCGACAGGGCCCATCACAGATACGCAGTATTTT
TRBJ2-7 | TRBD2 | few | TRBV7-2 | CASSLQAGFSYEQYF | TGTGCCAGCAGCTTACAAGCGGGGTTCTCCTACGAGCAGTACTTC
TRBJ1-5 | . | few | TRBV24-1 | CATSDSRGSQPQHF | TGTGCCACCAGTGATTCCCGGGGGTCTCAGCCCCAGCATTTT
TRBJ1-1 | . | few | TRBV5-1 | CASSLGGRVGTEAFF | TGCGCCAGCAGCTTGGGCGGCAGGGTGGGCACTGAAGCTTTCTTT
TRBJ1-1 | . | many | TRBV5-1 | CASSLDVTANTEAFF | TGCGCCAGCAGCTTGGACGTGACAGCGAACACTGAAGCTTTCTTT
TRBJ2-3 | TRBD2 | . | TRBV5-1 | CASSLLAEEGDTQYF | TGCGCCAGCAGCTTACTAGCGGAAGAGGGAGATACGCAGTATTTT
TRBJ2-3 | . | few | TRBV7-9 | CASGITDTQYF | TGTGCCAGCGGGATCACAGATACGCAGTATTTT
TRBJ2-1 | TRBD2 | few | TRBV12-3/TRBV12-4 | CASSRTSGRGHEQFF | TGTGCCAGCAGTCGGACTAGCGGGAGGGGCCATGAGCAGTTCTTC
TRBJ2-7 | TRBD2 | few | TRBV4-2 | CASSQDPAGLEGGYEQYF | TGTGCCAGCAGCCAAGATCCGGCGGGACTAGAGGGAGGCTACGAGCAGTACTTC
TRBJ2-7 | . | once | TRBV10-3 | CAISDSTGRGYEQYF | TGTGCCATCAGTGATTCCACAGGGAGGGGATACGAGCAGTACTTC
TRBJ2-5 | TRBD1 | . | TRBV18 | CASSPQRQGTQETQYF | TGTGCCAGCTCACCACAGCGACAGGGGACCCAAGAGACCCAGTACTTC
TRBJ1-1 | . | few | TRBV9 | CASSPRTGKLTEAFF | TGTGCCAGCAGCCCAAGAACAGGGAAACTCACTGAAGCTTTCTTT
TRBJ1-5 | . | . | TRBV6-2/TRBV6-3 | CASNPGGYQPQHF | TGTGCCAGCAACCCGGGGGGGTATCAGCCCCAGCATTTT
TRBJ2-7 | . | . | TRBV12-3/TRBV12-4 | CASSLIRPTTREQYF | TGTGCCAGCAGTTTAATCAGGCCCACTACCCGCGAGCAGTACTTC
TRBJ2-3 | TRBD2 | . | TRBV20-1 | CSAGREGPDTQYF | TGCAGTGCAGGGCGGGAGGGCCCGGATACGCAGTATTTT
TRBJ1-2 | . | . | TRBV7-2 | CASSIRGGISNYGYTF | TGTGCCAGCAGCATCCGGGGCGGGATCTCTAACTATGGCTACACCTTC
TRBJ2-3 | TRBD2 | once | TRBV9 | CASSAPGTSGSKGDTQYF | TGTGCCAGCAGCGCCCCCGGGACTAGCGGGAGTAAAGGAGATACGCAGTATTTT
TRBJ2-2 | TRBD1 | . | TRBV6-6 | CASSYPGTGHGELFF | TGTGCCAGCAGTTATCCCGGGACAGGTCACGGGGAGCTGTTTTTT
TRBJ2-3 | TRBD2 | . | TRBV20-1 | CSARTPSGVLTDTQYF | TGCAGTGCTAGAACGCCTAGCGGGGTACTCACAGATACGCAGTATTTT
TRBJ2-2 | TRBD1 | few | TRBV24-1 | CATSEPQGALNTGELFF | TGTGCCACCAGTGAGCCTCAGGGGGCACTGAACACCGGGGAGCTGTTTTTT
TRBJ1-2 | . | . | TRBV25-1 | CASSEEDGHYGYTF | TGTGCCAGCAGTGAAGAGGACGGTCACTATGGCTACACCTTC
TRBJ1-3 | . | . | TRBV12-3/TRBV12-4 | CASRPTSHRSGDSGNTIYF | TGTGCCAGCAGGCCAACTTCCCACCGTTCAGGCGACTCTGGAAACACCATATATTTT
TRBJ1-1 | . | few | TRBV10-3 | CATHDSMRTEAFF | TGTGCCACCCACGACAGCATGAGAACTGAAGCTTTCTTT
TRBJ1-4 | . | few | TRBV11-2 | CASSLVVREKLFF | TGTGCCAGCAGCTTAGTGGTTCGTGAAAAACTGTTTTTT
TRBJ2-7 | TRBD2 | . | TRBV3-1 | CASSRGFSGRIYEQYF | TGTGCCAGCAGCCGGGGGTTTAGCGGGAGAATATACGAGCAGTACTTC
TRBJ2-1 | TRBD1 | few | TRBV6-2/TRBV6-3 | CASSYSSLTGASYNEQFF | TGTGCCAGCAGTTACTCGAGCCTGACAGGGGCTTCCTACAATGAGCAGTTCTTC
TRBJ2-2 | TRBD2 | . | TRBV19 | CASSQPRLAGGPDTGELFF | TGTGCCAGTAGCCAGCCCCGACTAGCGGGAGGGCCTGACACCGGGGAGCTGTTTTTT
TRBJ1-1 | . | . | TRBV7-7 | CASSPLENTEAFF | TGTGCCAGCAGCCCCTTGGAGAACACTGAAGCTTTCTTT
TRBJ2-1 | TRBD2 | . | TRBV5-1 | CASSLGPGTSGSQEQFF | TGCGCCAGCAGCTTGGGTCCCGGGACTAGCGGGAGCCAGGAGCAGTTCTTC
TRBJ1-5 | . | few | TRBV12-3/TRBV12-4 | CASSFQDMSNQPQHF | TGTGCCAGCAGTTTTCAGGACATGAGCAATCAGCCCCAGCATTTT
TRBJ2-1 | TRBD2 | . | TRBV29-1 | CSAGTSGSLYEQFF | TGCAGCGCCGGGACTAGCGGGAGCTTATATGAGCAGTTCTTC
TRBJ1-4 | . | few | TRBV6-5 | CASSPDGYNEKLFF | TGTGCCAGCAGCCCGGACGGTTATAATGAAAAACTGTTTTTT
TRBJ1-1 | . | few | TRBV7-9 | CASSTQVGEAFF | TGTGCCAGCAGCACCCAGGTGGGTGAAGCTTTCTTT
TRBJ2-1 | . | . | TRBV5-1 | CASSGQGPGVYNEQFF | TGCGCCAGCAGCGGGCAGGGGCCGGGGGTTTACAATGAGCAGTTCTTC
TRBJ1-1 | . | . | TRBV12-3/TRBV12-4 | CASTRQAPSTEAFF | TGTGCCAGCACGAGACAGGCCCCGAGCACTGAAGCTTTCTTT
TRBJ1-1 | . | few | TRBV6-5 | CASNTQGTGGNEAFF | TGTGCCAGCAACACACAGGGAACGGGAGGGAACGAAGCTTTCTTT
TRBJ2-5 | . | few | TRBV30 | CAWGQNIETQYF | TGTGCCTGGGGACAGAATATCGAGACCCAGTACTTC
TRBJ2-7 | TRBD1 | . | TRBV25-1 | CASSETGIYEQYF | TGTGCCAGCAGTGAGACAGGGATCTACGAGCAGTACTTC
TRBJ2-3 | . | . | TRBV20-1 | CSSNGPGTDTQYF | TGCAGTTCCAACGGCCCGGGGACAGATACGCAGTATTTT
TRBJ1-2 | . | . | TRBV5-6 | CASSLEQRNYGYTF | TGTGCCAGCAGCTTGGAACAGCGGAACTATGGCTACACCTTC
TRBJ1-1 | TRBD1 | . | TRBV10-3 | CAIGQELEAFF | TGTGCCATCGGACAGGAGTTGGAAGCTTTCTTT
TRBJ1-2 | . | . | TRBV28 | CASSFQATNYGYTF | TGTGCCAGCAGTTTTCAGGCGACGAACTATGGCTACACCTTC
TRBJ2-2 | TRBD1 | few | TRBV12-3/TRBV12-4 | CASSSPPGGNTGELFF | TGTGCCAGCAGTTCGCCCCCAGGGGGGAACACCGGGGAGCTGTTTTTT
TRBJ2-7 | TRBD1 | few | TRBV15 | CATSRDRFYEQYF | TGTGCCACCAGCAGGGACAGGTTCTACGAGCAGTACTTC
TRBJ2-6 | . | . | TRBV9 | CASSVAVSGANVLTF | TGTGCCAGCAGCGTTGCAGTCTCTGGGGCCAACGTCCTGACTTTC
TRBJ2-7 | . | . | TRBV20-1 | CSARTLAPEQYF | TGCAGTGCTAGAACCTTGGCCCCCGAGCAGTACTTC
TRBJ2-2 | . | few | TRBV5-5 | CASSLPEHTGELFF | TGTGCCAGCAGCTTACCAGAACACACCGGGGAGCTGTTTTTT
TRBJ2-3 | TRBD2 | few | TRBV7-2 | CASSLTGLAGGPVTDTQYF | TGTGCCAGCAGCCTGACCGGACTAGCGGGGGGGCCGGTGACAGATACGCAGTATTTT
TRBJ2-5 | TRBD2 | . | TRBV24-1 | CATSDFRTSGGTQYF | TGTGCCACCAGTGATTTTAGAACTAGCGGGGGAACCCAGTACTTC
TRBJ2-7 | TRBD2 | few | TRBV29-1 | CSVAGTSGRRSEQYF | TGCAGCGTTGCCGGGACTAGCGGGCGAAGGTCCGAGCAGTACTTC
TRBJ1-2 | . | . | TRBV6-6 | CASRHRKGGYTF | TGTGCCAGCAGGCACCGAAAGGGGGGCTACACCTTC
TRBJ1-5 | . | . | TRBV5-5 | CASNVGDLSNQPQHF | TGTGCCAGCAACGTAGGGGATCTGAGCAATCAGCCCCAGCATTTT
TRBJ1-1 | . | few | TRBV6-5 | CASSSQQGSTEAFF | TGTGCCAGCAGTTCGCAACAGGGAAGTACTGAAGCTTTCTTT
TRBJ2-2 | TRBD1 | few | TRBV6-2/TRBV6-3 | CASVWDRVTGELFF | TGTGCCAGCGTCTGGGACAGGGTAACCGGGGAGCTGTTTTTT
TRBJ2-2 | TRBD2 | many | TRBV25-1 | CASSEGGTGELFF | TGTGCCAGCAGTGAGGGAGGGACCGGGGAGCTGTTTTTT
TRBJ2-1 | . | . | TRBV29-1 | CSVGSSPYNEQFF | TGCAGCGTTGGGTCCAGTCCCTACAATGAGCAGTTCTTC